Given below is one T cell receptor (beta chain) in context. Its cognate antigen is unknown. The PCR used 60 Vbeta and 13 Jbeta primers. TCRdb's table, derived via immunoSEQ multiplex PCR, lists solely in-frame clones and lacks some. The repertoire holds hundreds of thousands of clones, with 75% to 85% as singletons. This specimen comes from a study of cytomegalovirus exposure and HLA in healthy donors. Study conclusions and caveats: When analyzed later, the rates of TCR association showed variation by HLA locus, with DRB1 the most and HLA-C the fewest.

The length of the CDR3 is 14 residues. V lost 6 bases to trimming and J lost 3 bases; unmatched junction nucleotides: 2. From germline, CDR1 is LNHDA and CDR2 SQIVND (reference sequence). This receptor was identified in a woman aged 60 to 75 in good health and CMV-seropositive. The specimen sequenced was PBMCs. V and J are TRBV19 and TRBJ1-2; 12 bases map to TRBD1. This CDR3 is CASRGTGGDYGYTF. CDR3 nucleotides: TGTGCCAGTAGAGGGACAGGGGGCGACTATGGCTACACCTTC.